A selection of T cell receptor beta chains follows, all from one sample in a study of T-cell reconstitution after alpha-beta-depleted transplantation in children. TCRdb re-called the PCR reads with MiXCR, one entry per CDR3 protein. The sample carries about 610,000 distinct CDR3 sequences, about 10% recorded once. The input for sequencing was PBMCs from the stem cell graft donor, taken from the stem cell graft. The receptors here all came from a human donor who donated a stem cell graft to a child with acute myeloid leukemia. CDR3s include the opening cysteine and the closing phenylalanine or tryptophan. Each record gives: clone size, V gene, D gene, J gene, CDR3 protein, CDR3 DNA. D genes are given only for firm matches. The size field is filled for only some rows; it gives once, few, many or a size class.

NA,TRBV29-1,NA,TRBJ2-5,CSALPGVETQYF,TGCAGCGCACTGCCGGGGGTGGAGACCCAGTACTTC
many,TRBV27,NA,TRBJ2-1,CASTSPSAGTNEQFF,TGTGCCAGCACCTCCCCGTCTGCTGGGACTAATGAGCAGTTCTTC
NA,TRBV11-2,TRBD2,TRBJ2-2,CASSLDPSGVDTGELFF,TGTGCCAGCAGCTTAGATCCTAGCGGGGTCGACACCGGGGAGCTGTTTTTT
few,TRBV28,TRBD1,TRBJ1-1,CASSLLSGGTEAFF,TGTGCCAGCAGTTTGCTTTCAGGGGGGACTGAAGCTTTCTTT
few,TRBV20-1,TRBD2,TRBJ2-3,CSAPVVAGSTDTQYF,TGCAGTGCTCCCGTGGTAGCGGGGTCCACAGATACGCAGTATTTT
many,TRBV29-1,TRBD2,TRBJ2-1,CSVEHSGRGDEQFF,TGCAGCGTTGAACATAGCGGGAGAGGTGATGAGCAGTTCTTC
NA,TRBV12-3/TRBV12-4,TRBD2,TRBJ2-7,CASSLETSGRRASEQYF,TGTGCCAGCAGTTTAGAGACTAGCGGGAGGCGGGCCTCCGAGCAGTACTTC
NA,TRBV5-6,NA,TRBJ1-4,CASSSRLATNEKLFF,TGTGCCAGCAGCTCCAGACTGGCAACTAATGAAAAACTGTTTTTT
few,TRBV7-2,NA,TRBJ1-1,CASSLTPDSLNTEAFF,TGTGCCAGCAGCTTAACGCCGGACAGCCTGAACACTGAAGCTTTCTTT
many,TRBV29-1,NA,TRBJ1-1,CSVAGRMNTEAFF,TGCAGCGTTGCCGGACGCATGAACACTGAAGCTTTCTTT
NA,TRBV25-1,NA,TRBJ1-1,CATRDRNTEAFF,TGTGCCACCAGAGACAGGAACACTGAAGCTTTCTTT
NA,TRBV18,NA,TRBJ2-7,CASSPGGPDPRWEQYF,TGTGCCAGCTCACCAGGGGGGCCCGATCCTCGCTGGGAGCAGTACTTC
many,TRBV10-3,TRBD2,TRBJ2-1,CAICKAGGDNEQFF,TGTGCCATCTGTAAAGCGGGAGGGGACAATGAGCAGTTCTTC
NA,TRBV7-9,TRBD1,TRBJ1-1,CASSLRGTGGTEAFF,TGTGCCAGCAGCCTAAGAGGGACAGGGGGCACTGAAGCTTTCTTT
many,TRBV6-1,TRBD1,TRBJ2-5,CASSPGTGGSETQYF,TGTGCCAGCAGTCCCGGGACAGGGGGCTCGGAGACCCAGTACTTC
many,TRBV29-1,NA,TRBJ2-7,CSVSPVEIGEQYF,TGCAGCGTTTCACCTGTCGAGATCGGGGAGCAGTACTTC
NA,TRBV11-2,NA,TRBJ1-6,CASSSTLTGNSPLHF,TGTGCCAGCAGCTCCACTTTGACAGGAAATTCACCCCTCCACTTT
NA,TRBV30,NA,TRBJ2-4,CAWRERVKNIQYF,TGTGCCTGGAGAGAGAGAGTCAAAAACATTCAGTACTTC
NA,TRBV10-3,TRBD1,TRBJ2-7,CAISPRGPYEQYF,TGTGCCATCAGTCCCAGGGGGCCGTACGAGCAGTACTTC
NA,TRBV5-1,TRBD1,TRBJ2-5,CASSLALSDRVTTQYF,TGCGCCAGCAGCTTGGCTCTTTCCGACAGGGTAACGACCCAGTACTTC
many,TRBV9,NA,TRBJ2-2,CASSVGAGVRSGELFF,TGTGCCAGCAGCGTAGGGGCAGGGGTCAGGTCCGGGGAGCTGTTTTTT
NA,TRBV27,NA,TRBJ2-1,CASSPRVGAAPYNEQFF,TGTGCCAGCAGTCCCAGAGTGGGAGCGGCGCCCTACAATGAGCAGTTCTTC
many,TRBV20-1,NA,TRBJ2-7,CSATGSYEQYF,TGCAGTGCTACAGGATCCTACGAGCAGTACTTC
many,TRBV6-5,TRBD1,TRBJ2-7,CASRVSGQGSYEQYF,TGTGCCAGCCGCGTCAGCGGACAGGGATCTTACGAGCAGTACTTC
NA,TRBV28,TRBD1,TRBJ2-3,CASSFSTGTGGADTQYF,TGTGCCAGCAGCTTTTCGACCGGGACAGGAGGCGCAGATACGCAGTATTTT
NA,TRBV20-1,TRBD2,TRBJ2-1,CSAREAGGSFFDEQFF,TGCAGTGCTAGAGAAGCGGGGGGCTCCTTTTTCGATGAGCAGTTCTTC
NA,TRBV12-3/TRBV12-4,TRBD1,TRBJ2-5,CASSLVVGTGSEETQYF,TGTGCCAGCAGTTTAGTGGTAGGGACAGGGAGTGAAGAGACCCAGTACTTC
NA,TRBV29-1,TRBD1,TRBJ2-2,CSVVGQVRNTGELFF,TGCAGCGTCGTTGGACAGGTTCGGAACACCGGGGAGCTGTTTTTT
NA,TRBV7-9,TRBD1,TRBJ1-5,CASSSGTGLNQPQHF,TGTGCCAGCAGCTCCGGGACAGGGCTAAATCAGCCCCAGCATTTT
NA,TRBV3-1,NA,TRBJ1-1,CASSQDLGEGSAFF,TGTGCCAGCAGCCAAGATCTTGGGGAGGGTTCGGCTTTCTTT
many,TRBV7-9,TRBD1,TRBJ2-1,CASSPRDSSYNEQFF,TGTGCCAGCAGCCCCCGGGACAGCTCCTACAATGAGCAGTTCTTC
NA,TRBV10-3,NA,TRBJ2-7,CAINLQARSSYEQYF,TGTGCCATCAACCTACAGGCCCGGAGCTCCTACGAGCAGTACTTC
NA,TRBV5-1,NA,TRBJ2-1,CARPGTPSNEQFF,TGCGCCAGACCCGGGACTCCCTCCAATGAGCAGTTCTTC
many,TRBV7-2,NA,TRBJ2-1,CASSLGPNNEQFF,TGTGCCAGCAGCTTGGGACCAAACAATGAGCAGTTCTTC
NA,TRBV29-1,NA,TRBJ2-1,CSVTSGIGYNEQFF,TGCAGCGTTACAAGTGGCATTGGATACAATGAGCAGTTCTTC
few,TRBV20-1,NA,TRBJ2-7,CSASLRVGEQYF,TGCAGTGCTAGTCTTCGGGTAGGCGAGCAGTACTTC
few,TRBV6-5,TRBD1,TRBJ2-7,CASSYSPGQPYEQYF,TGTGCCAGCAGTTACTCACCGGGACAGCCCTACGAGCAGTACTTC
many,TRBV10-3,TRBD2,TRBJ2-1,CAISPLAEEQFF,TGTGCCATCAGCCCACTAGCGGAGGAGCAGTTCTTC
NA,TRBV12-3/TRBV12-4,NA,TRBJ2-6,CASSLAPGVGANVLTF,TGTGCCAGCAGTTTAGCGCCAGGGGTAGGGGCCAACGTCCTGACTTTC
many,TRBV20-1,TRBD2,TRBJ2-1,CSATAREYPPAGVKQFF,TGCAGTGCGACAGCGCGGGAGTATCCACCCGCCGGGGTGAAGCAGTTCTTC
few,TRBV7-2,TRBD2,TRBJ2-1,CASSLALAGASSYNEQFF,TGTGCCAGCAGCTTAGCGCTAGCGGGTGCAAGCTCCTACAATGAGCAGTTCTTC
many,TRBV4-2,NA,TRBJ2-3,CASSQDGLGYATQYF,TGTGCCAGCAGCCAAGATGGGTTGGGTTATGCTACGCAGTATTTT
many,TRBV29-1,NA,TRBJ2-3,CSVAPRSTDTQYF,TGCAGCGTTGCCCCCCGATCAACAGATACGCAGTATTTT
many,TRBV14,NA,TRBJ1-1,CASSQARNTNTEAFF,TGTGCCAGCAGCCAAGCAAGGAACACGAACACTGAAGCTTTCTTT
NA,TRBV7-2,NA,TRBJ1-1,CASSSVVIWTEAFF,TGTGCCAGCAGCTCCGTCGTGATTTGGACTGAAGCTTTCTTT
many,TRBV27,NA,TRBJ2-3,CASSPPRGTQYF,TGTGCCAGCAGTCCGCCTAGGGGTACGCAGTATTTT
few,TRBV30,NA,TRBJ1-2,CAWSVLDGTYGYTF,TGTGCCTGGAGTGTACTCGATGGAACCTATGGCTACACCTTC
many,TRBV7-9,NA,TRBJ2-7,CASSMTRGRYEQYF,TGTGCCAGCAGCATGACCAGGGGGAGGTACGAGCAGTACTTC
many,TRBV24-1,NA,TRBJ2-3,CATSDFGFPGNTQYF,TGTGCCACCAGTGATTTTGGATTCCCGGGAAATACGCAGTATTTT